Presented here are 18 T cell receptor beta chains from one specimen sequenced in a study of cytomegalovirus exposure and HLA in healthy donors. Primers included in the PCR were 60 Vbeta and 13 Jbeta primers. Here immunoSEQ multiplex PCR was the method, and the copy in TCRdb shows in-frame clones only, minus some. The table records about 150,000 clones, less than 85% of them present only once. The specimen was PBMCs. Every receptor here comes from a woman aged 55-70 years in good health and CMV-seropositive.

This chain links TRBV28 with TRBJ1-2; maybe TRBD1 (5 bases). The V gene's germline CDR1 is MDHEN and CDR2 SYDVKM. V lost 2 bases and J 5 bases, leaving 6 bases between the germline ends. This CDR3 has 12 residues. CDR3: CASSLKGYGYTF. The CDR3 nucleotides read TGTGCCAGCAGTTTAAAGGGGTATGGCTACACCTTC.

V and J are TRBV5-4 and TRBJ2-5, with D tentatively TRBD1 (6 bases). The J call is in doubt because the DNA end fits TRBJ2-7 better. The CDR3 has 13 amino acids. Germline CDR1 reads SGHNT; CDR2 reads YYREEE (reference sequence). The CDR3 sequence is CASSWDNGNEQYF. CDR3 DNA: TGTGCCAGCAGCTGGGACAACGGGAACGAGCAGTACTTC.

Only a few counts were recorded for this clone. This chain connects TRBV7-2 to TRBJ2-7; D might be TRBD1 (8 bases). Looked up from germline, CDR1 is SGHTA and CDR2 is FQGNSA. CDR3 length equals 14 residues. The V and J ends lost 4 bases and 6 bases respectively, with 16 bases between them. CDR3 coding DNA: TGTGCCAGCAGCTCCTTAACAGGGGGGGCCGAGCAGTACTTC. This gives the protein CASSSLTGGAEQYF.

V is TRBV5-1 and J is TRBJ1-4; a weak D match, TRBD1 (5 bases). The CDR3 is made up of 15 amino acids. Looked up from germline, CDR1 is SGHRS and CDR2 is YFSETQ. Trimming removed 4 bases at V and 1 base at J, with 11 bases between. CDR3 DNA sequence: TGCGCCAGCAGCCCGACAGACGGAACTAATGAAAAACTGTTTTTT. Its protein product is CASSPTDGTNEKLFF.

This chain joins TRBV6-1 and TRBJ1-4; D ambiguous. Between the trimmed V and J ends, which lost 7 bases and 0 bases, there was a span of 6 bases. The CDR3 consists of 13 residues. Germline CDR1 reads MNHNS; CDR2 reads SASEGT. This CDR3 reads CASKRATNEKLFF. The CDR3 bases are TGTGCCAGCAAGAGGGCAACTAATGAAAAACTGTTTTTT.

V usage is TRBV10-3 and J usage is TRBJ2-1, with TRBD2 matching 10 bases. The CDR3 runs 14 residues. CDR1 and CDR2 from the germline V gene are ENHRY and SYGVKD. V was pared by 6 bases and J by 8 bases, with 7 bases of the junction left unmatched. CDR3: CAISKREGLDEQFF. The DNA for the CDR3 is TGTGCCATCAGCAAGCGGGAGGGCCTGGATGAGCAGTTCTTC.

This rearrangement joins TRBV11-2 to TRBJ2-5; TRBD2 aligns across 16 bases. The V segment lost 2 bases and the J segment 2 bases; nucleotides outside the gene matches: 8. The germline gives CDR1 SGHAT, CDR2 FQNNGV. This CDR3 is built from 19 residues. CDR3 sequence reads: CASSLSGTSGRAPQETQYF. The CDR3 coding sequence is TGTGCCAGCAGCTTAAGCGGGACTAGCGGGAGGGCACCACAAGAGACCCAGTACTTC.

DNA for the CDR3: TGCAGCGTTGACGATAGCGACGGGCTGCGGGGCTACACCTTC. Amino acids: CSVDDSDGLRGYTF. The rearrangement uses TRBV29-1 and TRBJ1-2; D not resolved. The CDR3 loop spans 14 amino acids. From germline, CDR1 is SQVTM and CDR2 ANQGSEA. Trimming shortened V by 3 bases and J by 8 bases, and 19 bases separated the two germline ends.

The chain recombines TRBV28 with TRBJ1-4; 7 nucleotides align to TRBD1. The V gene end was trimmed by 6 bases and the J gene end by 7 bases; junction bases not matched to a gene: 8. The CDR3 is 14 residues long. Germline-derived CDR1 and CDR2 are MDHEN and SYDVKM. The CDR3 here is CASREGQVGEKLFF. The CDR3, as DNA: TGTGCCAGCAGGGAAGGACAGGTCGGTGAAAAACTGTTTTTT. The full variable domain, in which reference TRBV28 and TRBJ1-4 provide the parts outside the CDR3, is DVKVTQSSRYLVKRTGEKVFLECVQDMDHENMFWYRQDPGLGLRLIYFSYDVKMKEKGDIPEGYSVSREKKERFSLILESASTNQTSMYLCASREGQVGEKLFFGSGTQLSVL.

This clone was counted between two and nine times. The genes are TRBV2 and TRBJ1-4; no clear D. The CDR3 is made up of 14 amino acids. Trimming took off 6 bases at V and 0 bases at J, with 8 bases between the two ends. The germline gives CDR1 SNHLY, CDR2 FYNNEI. The CDR3 DNA reads as TGTGCCAGCAGAGGTAGCCCAACTAATGAAAAACTGTTTTTT. Translated: CASRGSPTNEKLFF.

This clone was found once. The V and J genes are TRBV5-1 and TRBJ2-7; 7 bases agree with TRBD1. The CDR3 runs 18 residues. The junction had 13 bases not matched to a gene; V was cut back by 1 base and J by 0 bases. Germline V gene lookup returns CDR1 SGHRS and CDR2 YFSETQ. CDR3 DNA sequence: TGCGCCAGCAGCTTGACTGCCTTAACAGGGGACATCTCCTACGAGCAGTACTTC. It encodes CASSLTALTGDISYEQYF.

The V and J genes are TRBV15 and TRBJ2-7; a weak D match, TRBD2 (6 bases). The V and J ends lost 8 bases and 3 bases respectively, with 20 bases between them. CDR3 length: 15 residues. In germline, CDR1 is LNHNV, CDR2 YYDKDF (reference sequence). The CDR3 reads CATSNQRGTVYEQYF. The DNA for the CDR3 is TGTGCCACCTCGAACCAACGGGGGACCGTCTACGAGCAGTACTTC.

J is TRBJ2-3 and V is TRBV30; a weak D match, TRBD2 (5 bases). Trimming stripped 0 bases from V and 6 bases from J, with 16 bases between. Germline CDR1 GTSNPN, CDR2 SVGIG (reference sequence). This CDR3 is 15 amino acids long. Here the CDR3 reads CAWSVGGTRRDTQYF. CDR3 bases: TGTGCCTGGAGTGTAGGAGGAACACGTCGGGATACGCAGTATTTT.

Concerning this clone itself: The sample holds other DNA sequences that translate to the same CDR3. The chain is built from TRBV2 and TRBJ2-7; the D is unclear. The CDR3 runs 11 residues. Germline CDR1 is SNHLY and CDR2 is FYNNEI. The germline V and J ends were trimmed by 5 bases and 4 bases, with 6 bases remaining between them. As DNA, the CDR3 is TGTGCCAGCAGTTTATCTTACGAGCAGTACTTC. Protein product: CASSLSYEQYF. Full variable domain (rest looked up from reference TRBV2 and TRBJ2-7): EPEVTQTPSHQVTQMGQEVILRCVPISNHLYFYWYRQILGQKVEFLVSFYNNEISEKSEIFDDQFSVERPDGSNFTLKIRSTKLEDSAMYFCASSLSYEQYFGPGTRLTVT.

The chain carries TRBV27 and TRBJ2-7, with 7 bases identical to TRBD2. The CDR3 covers 14 residues. The ends lost 3 bases at V and 1 base at J; junction bases unmatched: 3. Germline values: CDR1 MNHEY, CDR2 SMNVEV (reference sequence). CDR3 DNA: TGTGCCAGCAGTTTCGGCGGGAGTTCCTACGAGCAGTACTTC. Translating it yields CASSFGGSSYEQYF.

V and J are TRBV5-1 and TRBJ1-1; TRBD1 is a possible D gene (5 bases). Germline V lookup: CDR1 SGHRS, CDR2 YFSETQ. V gave up 4 bases and J gave up 4 bases, with 17 bases separating them. The CDR3 totals 15 residues. The CDR3 protein is CASSPGGVWSTEAFF. CDR3 bases: TGCGCCAGCAGCCCGGGGGGGGTTTGGAGCACTGAAGCTTTCTTT.

J is TRBJ2-5 and V is TRBV14; no reliable D call. V dropped 0 bases and J dropped 5 bases, with 28 bases sitting between them. CDR3 length: 20 residues. The germline CDR1 and CDR2 sequences are SGHDN and FVKESK. The CDR3 region has the DNA TGTGCCAGCAGCCAAGATAAAATAAGAGTTTCCTCCCCTGAGAGGGAGACCCAGTACTTC. Its translation: CASSQDKIRVSSPERETQYF.

The rearrangement uses TRBV9 and TRBJ2-1; tentative D call: TRBD2 (6 bases). CDR1 SGDLS and CDR2 YYNGEE come from the germline V gene. This CDR3 spans 16 amino acids. Trimming took 0 bases from V and 3 from J, leaving 13 bases between them. CDR3 in DNA: TGTGCCAGCAGCGTAGGTGGGGGGAATCTCTACAATGAGCAGTTCTTC. Translating gives CASSVGGGNLYNEQFF. Variable domain in full (rest from reference TRBV9 and TRBJ2-1): DSGVTQTPKHLITATGQRVTLRCSPRSGDLSVYWYQQSLDQGLQFLIQYYNGEERAKGNILERFSAQQFPDLHSELNLSSLELGDSALYFCASSVGGGNLYNEQFFGPGTRLTVL.